Shown below are 28 T cell receptor beta chains from a single sample sequenced in a study of regulatory T cells in long-lasting Graves disease. For TCR beta, libraries came from iRepertoire HTBI primers and Arm-PCR of CDR3 regions. MiXCR was run by TCRdb on the multiplex PCR reads, yielding one entry per CDR3 protein. The sample holds hundreds of thousands of distinct CDR3 sequences; roughly a sixth are singletons and the top ten take 20% to 25%. Documented time point: newly diagnosed GD, antithyroid drugs for less than 3 months. RNA extracted from PBMCs served as the sequencing template. The material sequenced was peripheral blood mononuclear cells (PBMCs), taken at new diagnosis, from a patient treated with antithyroid drugs. The origin of the receptors is a female donor with Graves disease.

This clonotype was picked up a small number of times. V is TRBV11-2 and J is TRBJ2-1, with a possible D match to TRBD2 (6 bases). The J call is uncertain, as TRBJ2-5 better fits the DNA end. Germline-derived CDR1 and CDR2 are SGHAT and FQNNGV. CDR3 length equals 15 residues. The CDR3 loop is CASSLRVGGWETQYF. The CDR3, as DNA: TGTGCCAGCAGCTTAAGGGTCGGGGGATGGGAGACCCAGTACTTC.

CDR3 sequence (DNA): TGTGCCAGCAGTCCCCCGAAGGCCCGGGGGCGCCGGGAGACCCAGTACTTC. Translating gives CASSPPKARGRRETQYF. The rearrangement joins TRBV12-3 or TRBV12-4 to TRBJ2-5, with D perhaps given as TRBD1 or TRBD2 (6 bases each). V was shortened by 5 bases and J by 5 bases, with 24 bases between the two germline ends. The CDR3 is 17 amino acids.

J is TRBJ2-6 and V is TRBV12-3 or TRBV12-4, with TRBD1 matching over 8 bases. This CDR3 is 17 amino acids long. Germline trimming cut 5 bases from V and 2 bases from J; bases unmatched to any gene: 8. The CDR3: CASSTGTGSAGANVLTF. For the CDR3, the DNA is TGTGCCAGCAGTACCGGGACAGGCTCTGCTGGGGCCAACGTCCTGACTTTC.

In its sample, this clonotype was seen many times. The gene calls are TRBV20-1 and TRBJ1-1; D is undetermined. Between the trimmed V and J ends, which lost 3 bases and 1 base, there was a span of 12 bases. The CDR3 runs to 14 residues. Germline CDR1 reads DFQATT; CDR2 reads SNEGSKA (reference sequence). The CDR3 DNA is TGCAGTGCTAGTAGAGGGCCCCAGAACACTGAAGCTTTCTTT. The encoded protein is CSASRGPQNTEAFF.

This clonotype has only a few counts. The chain links TRBV5-1 to TRBJ1-6; 7 bases line up with TRBD1. This CDR3 is built from 15 residues. The V segment lost 2 bases and the J segment 5 bases; nucleotides outside the gene matches: 4. CDR1 and CDR2 from the germline V gene are SGHRS and YFSETQ. Written as DNA, the CDR3 is TGCGCCAGCAGCTTATCAACAGGGGATAATTCACCCCTCCACTTT. This encodes CASSLSTGDNSPLHF. Together with reference TRBV5-1 and TRBJ1-6, the CDR3 gives the full variable domain: KAGVTQTPRYLIKTRGQQVTLSCSPISGHRSVSWYQQTPGQGLQFLFEYFSETQRNKGNFPGRFSGRQFSNSRSEMNVSTLELGDSALYLCASSLSTGDNSPLHFGNGTRLTVT.

The chain recombines TRBV4-2 with TRBJ2-5; perhaps D is TRBD1 or TRBD2 (6 bases each). The CDR3 covers 17 residues. Germline CDR1 is LGHNA and CDR2 is YNFKEQ. Deletions cut 1 base from V and 7 bases from J, with 22 bases between. For the CDR3, the DNA is TGTGCCAGCAGCCAAGTGGATAACGGGGGCCGGGGTGGGACCCAGTACTTC. This encodes CASSQVDNGGRGGTQYF.

This clonotype was recorded at least ten times. This chain connects TRBV7-2 to TRBJ2-2, with 9 nucleotides matching TRBD1. This CDR3 is 15 amino acids long. With V trimmed by 2 bases and J by 4 bases, 2 bases remained unmatched. Germline CDR1 reads SGHTA; CDR2 reads FQGNSA. CDR3 coding DNA: TGTGCCAGCAGCTTAACGGGACAGGGCACCGGGGAGCTGTTTTTT. Translated: CASSLTGQGTGELFF.

Ten or more counts support this clonotype. A junction end diverges from the germline sequence, so it may reflect a read error. The gene calls are TRBV12-3 or TRBV12-4 and TRBJ1-1, with D hard to call. CDR3 length: 13 residues. CDR3 sequence (DNA): TGTGCCAGCAGACCCGGACGGTTCGAGTCCGAAAGTTTT. This translates into CASRPGRFESESF.

There are a few counts of this clonotype. The genes are TRBV27 and TRBJ1-3, with D possibly matching TRBD1 (5 bases). V gave up 6 bases and J gave up 7 bases, with 19 bases separating them. The CDR3 length is 15 residues. Germline CDR1 is MNHEY and CDR2 is SMNVEV (reference sequence). The CDR3: CASSPTGTPDNTIYF. The CDR3 bases are TGTGCCAGCAGCCCAACCGGGACGCCGGACAACACCATATATTTT.

There are many counts of this clonotype. The rearrangement joins TRBV20-1 to TRBJ2-1; 9 positions agree with TRBD1. The germline CDR1 and CDR2 sequences are DFQATT and SNEGSKA (reference sequence). The V gene end was trimmed by 5 bases and the J gene end by 0 bases; junction bases not matched to a gene: 5. The CDR3 contains 15 residues. DNA of the CDR3: TGCAGTGCTCCGGACAGGGGTATCTCCTACAATGAGCAGTTCTTC. Encoded protein: CSAPDRGISYNEQFF.

This clonotype showed up many times. The rearrangement links TRBV20-1 to TRBJ2-2; D not resolved. Trimming took off 4 bases at V and 5 bases at J, with 11 bases between the two ends. The CDR3 covers 13 residues. Germline V gene sequence: CDR1 DFQATT, CDR2 SNEGSKA (reference sequence). The CDR3 sequence is CSATPIETGELFF. The CDR3 DNA reads TGCAGTGCTACACCGATAGAGACCGGGGAGCTGTTTTTT.

This clonotype has at least ten counts. The V gene is TRBV6-1, the J gene TRBJ2-3; D perhaps matches TRBD1 (5 bases). V was cut by 0 bases and J by 1 base, with 11 bases left in between. CDR1 is MNHNS and CDR2 is SASEGT in the germline V gene. The CDR3 totals 16 residues. This CDR3 is CASSEAYRKRTDTQYF. As DNA, the CDR3 is TGTGCCAGCAGTGAAGCTTACAGGAAACGCACAGATACGCAGTATTTT.

At least ten counts were recorded for this clonotype. The J gene is TRBJ1-6, the V gene TRBV7-3; D is perhaps TRBD1 (6 bases). CDR3 length: 15 amino acids. Germline CDR1 is SGHTA and CDR2 is FQGTGA. The V gene lost 2 bases and the J gene lost 7 bases, with 12 bases spanning the gap. The CDR3 DNA is TGTGCCAGCAGCTTAGTGGGGGCCGTCAATTCACCCCTCCACTTT. Translation: CASSLVGAVNSPLHF. The full variable domain, completed using reference TRBV7-3 and TRBJ1-6, is GAGVSQTPSNKVTEKGKYVELRCDPISGHTALYWYRQSLGQGPEFLIYFQGTGAADDSGLPNDRFFAVRPEGSVSTLKIQRTERGDSAVYLCASSLVGAVNSPLHFGNGTRLTVT.

V and J are TRBV10-2 and TRBJ1-4, with a weak D call TRBD1 (6 bases). CDR1 is WSHSY, CDR2 SAAADI, per germline. V was pared by 6 bases and J by 4 bases, with 12 bases between. This CDR3 comprises 14 residues. The CDR3 coding sequence is TGCGCCAGCAGGGTCGGACAGATTAATGAAAAACTGTTTTTT. Amino acid sequence: CASRVGQINEKLFF.

This clonotype was seen ten or more times. The chain uses TRBV12-3 or TRBV12-4 and TRBJ2-5; D uncertain. V gave up 8 bases and J gave up 5 bases, with 9 bases separating them. The CDR3 spans 11 residues. DNA of the CDR3: TGTGCCAGCGGGATGGGGGAGACCCAGTACTTC. Residues: CASGMGETQYF.

The J gene is TRBJ2-3, the V gene TRBV6-2 or TRBV6-3, with a tentative D call TRBD2 (5 bases). Trimming removed 0 bases from V and 1 base from J, with 23 bases in between. Germline CDR1 and CDR2: MNHEY and SVGEGT. The CDR3 is 20 amino acids. The CDR3 DNA reads TGTGCCAGCAGTTACTCCAATAGCCGCGGCGGGCCCCCCGGCACAGATACGCAGTATTTT. Translated, it gives CASSYSNSRGGPPGTDTQYF.

This clonotype was found many times. The chain links TRBV12-3 or TRBV12-4 to TRBJ1-3; D uncertain. This CDR3 region has 15 residues. Between the trimmed V and J ends, which lost 1 base and 2 bases, there was a span of 9 bases. CDR3 residues: CASSLGQEPGNTIYF. CDR3 coding DNA: TGTGCCAGCAGTTTAGGCCAGGAGCCTGGAAACACCATATATTTT.

Turning to this clonotype: A much larger clone lies one base from this, so it may be a read error. The rearrangement joins TRBV12-3 or TRBV12-4 to TRBJ2-7, with D tentatively TRBD2 (7 bases). CDR3 length: 15 amino acids. The ends were cut back, 5 bases at V and 3 bases at J, with 17 bases in the middle. The CDR3 DNA is TGTGCCAGCAGTCCCAGGGGACTACGGCGCTACGAGCAGTACTTC. It is translated as CASSPRGLRRYEQYF.

The genes are TRBV7-2 and TRBJ2-1; no definite D call. V lost 1 base and J lost 0, with 7 bases in between. CDR1 and CDR2 (germline): SGHTA, FQGNSA. This CDR3 comprises 15 residues. The CDR3: CASSLERNSYNEQFF. The CDR3 nucleotides read TGTGCCAGCAGCTTAGAACGGAACTCCTACAATGAGCAGTTCTTC.

The rearrangement joins TRBV19 to TRBJ2-1, with 11 bases identical to TRBD2. Germline CDR1 reads LNHDA; CDR2 reads SQIVND (reference sequence). The V gene end was trimmed by 1 base and the J gene end by 4 bases; junction bases not matched to a gene: 6. The CDR3 is made up of 17 amino acids. The CDR3 spells CASSIVFGTSGYNEQFF. The CDR3 DNA sequence: TGTGCCAGTAGTATAGTCTTTGGGACTAGCGGATACAATGAGCAGTTCTTC.

This clonotype has at least ten counts. The chain recombines TRBV2 with TRBJ2-5; TRBD1 or TRBD2 may be the D gene (5 bases each). CDR1 and CDR2 from the germline V gene are SNHLY and FYNNEI. The CDR3 has 18 amino acids. The V end was cut by 7 bases, the J end by 4 bases, with 28 bases between. This CDR3 reads CASTFLLGTAVDGETQYF. Here the CDR3 DNA reads TGTGCCAGCACCTTTCTTTTAGGGACGGCGGTAGATGGAGAGACCCAGTACTTC.

This clonotype was seen at least ten times. The V call is TRBV6-1, the J call TRBJ2-7; tentatively, D is TRBD1 (5 bases). The CDR3 contains 16 residues. Germline CDR1 reads MNHNS; CDR2 reads SASEGT. V was cut by 1 base and J by 1 base, with 14 bases left in between. The CDR3 sequence is CASSEVWAGLSYEQYF. CDR3 bases: TGTGCCAGCAGTGAAGTTTGGGCAGGGCTATCCTACGAGCAGTACTTC.

About this clonotype: This likely came from a read error, as a far larger clone is one base away. The chain uses TRBV6-9 and TRBJ1-1; 8 positions match TRBD1. The CDR3 extends over 20 amino acids. Per germline, CDR1 MNHGY and CDR2 SVAAGI. Here the CDR3 reads CASSYGIFETGDFGNTEASF. The DNA for the CDR3 is TGTGCCAGCAGTTACGGAATCTTTGAGACAGGGGACTTCGGGAACACTGAAGCTTCCTTT.

This clonotype was recorded a few times. The rearrangement uses TRBV7-2 and TRBJ1-4; possible D gene TRBD1, 5 bases. Looked up from germline, CDR1 is SGHTA and CDR2 is FQGNSA. The CDR3 loop spans 13 amino acids. Trimming took off 3 bases at V and 7 bases at J, with 9 bases between the two ends. CDR3 DNA sequence: TGTGCCAGCAGCTTGGGGGGGGGTGAAAAACTGTTTTTT. Translated, it gives CASSLGGGEKLFF.

This clonotype was detected ten times or more. The chain couples TRBV28 to TRBJ1-5; a possible D gene is TRBD1 (5 bases). This CDR3 has 15 residues. The V end lost 2 bases, the J end lost 6 bases, and 14 bases lay between the germline ends. Germline V CDR1 and CDR2: MDHEN, SYDVKM. For the CDR3, the DNA is TGTGCCAGCAGTTTAGCCAGGGCAGTCGGTCAGCCCCAGCATTTT. Translating it yields CASSLARAVGQPQHF.

This clonotype was picked up many times. The V call is TRBV24-1, the J call TRBJ2-5; TRBD1 matches 8 bases. This CDR3 spans 16 amino acids. V trimming: 4 bases; J trimming: 5 bases; junction bases outside the gene matches: 11. Germline V lookup: CDR1 KGHDR, CDR2 SFDVKD. The CDR3 sequence: CATSDSSGTGWETQYF. The CDR3 coding sequence is TGTGCCACCAGTGACTCATCCGGGACAGGTTGGGAGACCCAGTACTTC.

This clonotype was seen many times. The chain links TRBV20-1 to TRBJ2-7; possible D gene TRBD2, 6 bases. With 2 bases removed from V and 5 bases from J, the gap between germline ends came to 16 bases. The CDR3 runs 14 residues. Germline lookup yields CDR1 DFQATT and CDR2 SNEGSKA (reference sequence). CDR3 nucleotides: TGCAGTGCTAGACGGTCGGGAGTGAGGAACGAGCAGTACTTC. It translates to CSARRSGVRNEQYF.

This chain links TRBV4-2 with TRBJ1-1; perhaps TRBD1 as D (5 bases). Trimming pared 7 bases from V and 1 base from J, leaving 13 bases between. The CDR3 consists of 14 residues. The germline V gene encodes CDR1 LGHNA and CDR2 YNFKEQ. CDR3 loop: CASTSDGGNTEAFF. DNA of the CDR3: TGTGCCAGCACCTCGGACGGGGGGAACACTGAAGCTTTCTTT.